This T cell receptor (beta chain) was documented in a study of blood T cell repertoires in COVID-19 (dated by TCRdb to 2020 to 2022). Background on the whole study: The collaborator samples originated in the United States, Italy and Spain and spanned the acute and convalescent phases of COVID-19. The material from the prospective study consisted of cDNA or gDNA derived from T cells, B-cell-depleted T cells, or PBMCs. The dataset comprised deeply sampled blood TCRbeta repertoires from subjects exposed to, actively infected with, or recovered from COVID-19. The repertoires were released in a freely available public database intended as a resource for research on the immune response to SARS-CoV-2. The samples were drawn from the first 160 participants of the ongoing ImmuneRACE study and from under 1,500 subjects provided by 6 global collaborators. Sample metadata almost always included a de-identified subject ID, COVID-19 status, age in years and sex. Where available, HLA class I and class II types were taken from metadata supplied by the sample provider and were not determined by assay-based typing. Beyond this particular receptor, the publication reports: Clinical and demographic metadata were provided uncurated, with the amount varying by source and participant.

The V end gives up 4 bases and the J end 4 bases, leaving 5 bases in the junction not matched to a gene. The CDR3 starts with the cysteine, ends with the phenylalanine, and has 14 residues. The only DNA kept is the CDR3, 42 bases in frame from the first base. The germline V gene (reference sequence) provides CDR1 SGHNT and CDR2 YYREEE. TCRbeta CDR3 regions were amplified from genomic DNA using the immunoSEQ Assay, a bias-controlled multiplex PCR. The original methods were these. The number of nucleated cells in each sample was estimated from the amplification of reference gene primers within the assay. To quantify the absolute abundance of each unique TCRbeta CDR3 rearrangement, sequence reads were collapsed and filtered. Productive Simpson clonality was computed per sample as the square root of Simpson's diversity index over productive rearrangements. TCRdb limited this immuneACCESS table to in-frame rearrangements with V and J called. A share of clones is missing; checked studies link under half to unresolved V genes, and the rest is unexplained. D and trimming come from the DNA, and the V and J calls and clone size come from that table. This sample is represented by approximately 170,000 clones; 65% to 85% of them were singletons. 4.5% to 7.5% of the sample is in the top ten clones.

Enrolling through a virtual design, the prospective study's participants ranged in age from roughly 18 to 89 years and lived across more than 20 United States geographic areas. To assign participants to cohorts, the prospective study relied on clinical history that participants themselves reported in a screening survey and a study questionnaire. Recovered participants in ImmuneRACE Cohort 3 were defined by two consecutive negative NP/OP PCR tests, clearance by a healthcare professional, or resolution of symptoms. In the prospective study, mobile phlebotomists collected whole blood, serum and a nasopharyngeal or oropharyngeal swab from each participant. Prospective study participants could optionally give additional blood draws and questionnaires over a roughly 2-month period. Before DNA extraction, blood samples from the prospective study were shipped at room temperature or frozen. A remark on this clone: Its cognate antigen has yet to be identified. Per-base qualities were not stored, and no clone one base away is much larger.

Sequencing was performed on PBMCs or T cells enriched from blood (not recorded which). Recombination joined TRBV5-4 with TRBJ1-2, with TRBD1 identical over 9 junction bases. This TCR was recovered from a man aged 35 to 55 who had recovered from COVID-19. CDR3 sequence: CASSEGQGRYGYTF. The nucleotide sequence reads TGTGCCAGCAGCGAGGGACAGGGACGCTATGGCTACACCTTC.